This T cell receptor beta chain derives from a study of vaccination effects on CD4 cells after COVID-19. Whole-study context: Two-dose BNT162b2 or mRNA-1273 vaccination was given to participants.

Study findings and constraints: Convalescent patients were scarce, and early post-infection timepoints were absent. Marked clonal contraction was seen in infection- and vaccine-induced clones late after vaccination.

Germline V CDR1 and CDR2: SGHNT, YYREEE (reference sequence). There are 15 residues in the CDR3. Germline trimming cut 1 base from V and 4 bases from J; bases unmatched to any gene: 7. Comments on this clone: Its antigen is undetermined.

TCRdb's table, derived via immunoSEQ multiplex PCR, lists solely in-frame clones and lacks some. This table has about 41,000 clones, approximately 70% appearing once. Before any sequencing was done, the ViraFEST assay used viral peptide pools to expand antigen-specific CD4+ T cells. An approximately 10-day culture period preceded the isolation of CD4+ T cells. Nucleocapsid antibody tests were negative, and the vaccine recipients had no prior SARS-CoV-2 infection. IL-2 medium was substituted for half the medium on days 3 and 7. Sequencing used CD4+ T cells from PBMCs cultured with HCoV-OC43 spike peptides, obtained before COVID-19 vaccination. Subset described: HCoV-OC43 spike overlapping peptide pool stimulation. This receptor was identified in a human donor who received a COVID-19 vaccine. The chain is built from TRBV5-4 and TRBJ2-7; TRBD2 agrees at 8 bases. The CDR3, as DNA: TGTGCCAGCAGCTTGAGTCCGGGGGGGGGTTACGAGCAGTACTTC. It yields the protein CASSLSPGGGYEQYF. Together with reference TRBV5-4 and TRBJ2-7, the CDR3 gives the full variable domain: ETGVTQSPTHLIKTRGQQVTLRCSSQSGHNTVSWYQQALGQGPQFIFQYYREEENGRGNFPPRFSGLQFPNYSSELNVNALELDDSALYLCASSLSPGGGYEQYFGPGTRLTVT.